What follows are 20 T cell receptor beta chains derived from one specimen sequenced in a study of beta chain features in type 1 diabetes. Sequencing targeted expressed TCRB transcripts, as all isolated RNA had been reverse transcribed. Sequencing used immunoSEQ multiplex PCR; TCRdb keeps in-frame clones, though not all of them. The repertoire holds approximately 150,000 clones, with about a tenth as singletons. Sequenced input: central memory CD4+ T cells from blood. The receptors derive from a woman in her forties in good health.

The sample holds many counts of this clone. The same CDR3 arises from other DNA sequences in this sample as well. The chain employs TRBV7-2 and TRBJ1-6; D gene ambiguous. In germline, CDR1 is SGHTA, CDR2 FQGNSA. V shed 1 base and J shed 10 bases, with 5 bases lying between them. The CDR3 spans 12 residues. CDR3 residues: CASSLDSSPLHF. CDR3 in DNA: TGTGCCAGCAGCTTAGATAGCTCACCCCTCCACTTT.

The chain combines TRBV4-1 with TRBJ1-6; D unclear. The CDR3 is 18 residues long. Germline V gene lookup returns CDR1 MGHRA and CDR2 YSYEKL. The ends were cut back, 0 bases at V and 3 bases at J, with 15 bases in the middle. The DNA of the CDR3 is TGCGCCAGCAGCCAAGAGACTCTTAGTGGCCTCTATAATTCACCCCTCCACTTT. Amino acids: CASSQETLSGLYNSPLHF.

The sample holds many counts of this clone. The genes are TRBV4-3 and TRBJ2-5; possible D gene TRBD2, 6 bases. Germline CDR1 reads LGHNA; CDR2 reads YSLEER. This CDR3 contains 13 residues. V lost 5 bases, J lost 5 bases, and 12 bases lay in between. The DNA of the CDR3 is TGCGCCAGCAGCGATCTAGCGCGGGAGACCCAGTACTTC. This encodes CASSDLARETQYF.

This clone has ten or more counts. The V call is TRBV2, the J call TRBJ2-7; a weak D match, TRBD1 (5 bases). The CDR3 contains 13 residues. From germline, CDR1 is SNHLY and CDR2 FYNNEI. V lost 7 bases, J lost 4 bases, and 14 bases lay in between. This CDR3 is CASTGQRLYEQYF. The CDR3 bases are TGTGCCAGCACAGGACAAAGATTGTACGAGCAGTACTTC.

The chain couples TRBV27 to TRBJ2-1; no clear D. The CDR3 covers 14 residues. The germline gives CDR1 MNHEY, CDR2 SMNVEV (reference sequence). V dropped 5 bases and J dropped 2 bases, with 10 bases sitting between them. DNA for the CDR3: TGTGCCAGCAGTGGCTCAGAAGCCTACAATGAGCAGTTCTTC. This sequence encodes CASSGSEAYNEQFF.

This clone was detected only a few times. The genes are TRBV29-1 and TRBJ1-4; 8 bases align to TRBD1. The CDR3 has 14 amino acids. The V segment lost 8 bases and the J segment 7 bases; nucleotides outside the gene matches: 12. In germline, CDR1 is SQVTM, CDR2 ANQGSEA. CDR3 bases: TGCAGCATCAGACCCCAGGGGGCGGGTGAAAAACTGTTTTTT. Its translation is CSIRPQGAGEKLFF.

The chain links TRBV5-1 to TRBJ2-1, with D tentatively TRBD2 (5 bases). Per germline, CDR1 SGHRS and CDR2 YFSETQ. V shed 0 bases and J shed 0 bases, with 7 bases lying between them. The CDR3 consists of 15 residues. The CDR3 coding sequence is TGCGCCAGCAGCTTGGTCGGGGACTCCTACAATGAGCAGTTCTTC. As protein: CASSLVGDSYNEQFF.

The sample holds a few counts of this clone. CDR3 amino acids: CASSPVLGAGGYTF. The CDR3 coding sequence is TGTGCCAGCAGCCCGGTTTTGGGGGCTGGCGGCTACACCTTC. The V call is TRBV7-2, the J call TRBJ1-2; tentative D call: TRBD1 (6 bases). There are 14 residues in the CDR3. The germline gives CDR1 SGHTA, CDR2 FQGNSA. V dropped 5 bases and J dropped 8 bases, with 18 bases sitting between them.

The gene calls are TRBV19 and TRBJ2-5; possible D gene TRBD2, 7 bases. Germline V lookup: CDR1 LNHDA, CDR2 SQIVND (reference sequence). CDR3 length: 13 residues. V lost 4 bases and J lost 5, with 11 bases in between. For the CDR3, the DNA is TGTGCCAGTAGTACGGGGGGCGTTGAGACCCAGTACTTC. This translates into CASSTGGVETQYF.

In this sample, this clone turned up a few times. This chain uses TRBV11-2 with TRBJ2-7; 9 positions agree with TRBD1. V lost 2 bases and J lost 2; bases outside the gene matches: 13. From germline, CDR1 is SGHAT and CDR2 FQNNGV. The CDR3 covers 18 residues. The CDR3 protein is CASSLTRDRTGATYEQYF. DNA of the CDR3: TGTGCCAGCAGCTTAACTCGTGATCGGACAGGGGCTACCTACGAGCAGTACTTC.

The chain has TRBV18 and TRBJ1-4; the match to TRBD1 covers 7 bases. CDR1 is KGHSH and CDR2 is LQKENI in the germline V gene. The CDR3 extends over 15 amino acids. The V segment lost 3 bases and the J segment 8 bases; nucleotides outside the gene matches: 9. The CDR3 sequence is CASSPQQGLGEKLFF. The DNA for the CDR3 is TGTGCCAGCTCACCCCAACAGGGGTTAGGAGAAAAACTGTTTTTT. The full variable domain, in which reference TRBV18 and TRBJ1-4 provide the parts outside the CDR3, is NAGVMQNPRHLVRRRGQEARLRCSPMKGHSHVYWYRQLPEEGLKFMVYLQKENIIDESGMPKERFSAEFPKEGPSILRIQQVVRGDSAAYFCASSPQQGLGEKLFFGSGTQLSVL.

The genes are TRBV25-1 and TRBJ1-6; D may be TRBD1 (6 bases). Germline V lookup: CDR1 MGHDK, CDR2 SYGVNS. V shed 1 base and J shed 8 bases, with 12 bases lying between them. CDR3 length: 15 amino acids. CDR3 DNA: TGTGCCAGCAGTGAATCCGCAGGGGACCATTCACCCCTCCACTTT. It translates to CASSESAGDHSPLHF.

This clone was seen a few times. The genes are TRBV19 and TRBJ1-5, with D possibly matching TRBD1 (5 bases). V lost 5 bases, J lost 0 bases, and 11 bases lay in between. Germline CDR1 reads LNHDA; CDR2 reads SQIVND (reference sequence). The CDR3 totals 15 residues. The CDR3 sequence is CASSLQAYSNQPQHF. In nucleotides, the CDR3 is TGTGCCAGTAGTCTACAGGCCTATAGCAATCAGCCCCAGCATTTT.

This chain links TRBV27 with TRBJ2-7; D is perhaps TRBD1 (6 bases). This CDR3 region has 15 residues. Germline CDR1 MNHEY, CDR2 SMNVEV (reference sequence). With 2 bases removed from V and 2 bases from J, the gap between germline ends came to 13 bases. The CDR3 reads CASSLGAGDPYEQYF. As DNA, the CDR3 is TGTGCCAGCAGTTTAGGAGCAGGGGACCCCTACGAGCAGTACTTC.

The chain is built from TRBV18 and TRBJ2-3; the D is unclear. This CDR3 comprises 16 residues. Trimming removed 1 base at V and 2 bases at J, with 13 bases between. Germline V gene sequence: CDR1 KGHSH, CDR2 LQKENI. CDR3 bases: TGTGCCAGCTCACCACGGGCCAGTAAATTCACAGATACGCAGTATTTT. Its protein is CASSPRASKFTDTQYF. The full variable domain, completed using reference TRBV18 and TRBJ2-3, is NAGVMQNPRHLVRRRGQEARLRCSPMKGHSHVYWYRQLPEEGLKFMVYLQKENIIDESGMPKERFSAEFPKEGPSILRIQQVVRGDSAAYFCASSPRASKFTDTQYFGPGTRLTVL.

This clone was seen more than once but under ten times. The J gene is TRBJ2-1, the V gene TRBV6-6; 7 bases match TRBD1. Germline CDR1 reads MNHNY; CDR2 reads SVGAGI (reference sequence). V dropped 6 bases and J dropped 5; count of bases not matched to a gene: 4. The CDR3 sequence is 13 residues long. The CDR3 DNA sequence: TGTGCCAGCAGACCCAGGGGGAACAATGAGCAGTTCTTC. Its translation: CASRPRGNNEQFF.

The chain recombines TRBV14 with TRBJ2-5; 7 nucleotides align to TRBD2. V gave up 0 bases and J gave up 5 bases; unmatched junction bases: 6. Germline CDR1 reads SGHDN; CDR2 reads FVKESK. The CDR3 consists of 15 residues. CDR3 in amino acids: CASSQDRSGGETQYF. The DNA for the CDR3 is TGTGCCAGCAGCCAAGATAGATCCGGGGGGGAGACCCAGTACTTC.

In this sample, this clone turned up a few times. V is TRBV21-1 and J is TRBJ1-5; the D call of TRBD1 is as the table states it, not checked on the DNA. TRBV21-1 has pseudogene status. This CDR3 is built from 15 residues. The DNA for the CDR3 is TGTGCCAGCAGCAAAAAGGGCAGGGTCAATCAGCCCCAGCATTTT. Translating it yields CASSKKGRVNQPQHF.

This clone showed up just a few times. The DNA of the CDR3 is TGTGCCAGCAGCGCACAACTAGCGGGGCGAGGGGAGCAGTACTTC. Protein: CASSAQLAGRGEQYF. The chain employs TRBV11-2 and TRBJ2-7, with TRBD2 matching over 10 bases. The germline V gene has CDR1 SGHAT and CDR2 FQNNGV. CDR3 size: 15 residues. With V trimmed by 5 bases and J by 7 bases, 11 bases remained unmatched.

In its sample, this clone was seen a few times. The V call is TRBV19, the J call TRBJ2-2, with D possibly being TRBD2 (7 bases). This CDR3 region has 15 residues. Germline CDR1 is LNHDA and CDR2 is SQIVND (reference sequence). V shed 4 bases and J shed 4 bases, with 13 bases lying between them. This CDR3 reads CASSTRGAPTGELFF. CDR3 DNA sequence: TGTGCCAGTAGTACCCGGGGGGCCCCCACCGGGGAGCTGTTTTTT. The complete variable domain, with remaining parts taken from reference TRBV19 and TRBJ2-2, reads DGGITQSPKYLFRKEGQNVTLSCEQNLNHDAMYWYRQDPGQGLRLIYYSQIVNDFQKGDIAEGYSVSREKKESFPLTVTSAQKNPTAFYLCASSTRGAPTGELFFGEGSRLTVL.